This is a list of T cell receptor beta chains from one sample in a study of molecular identifiers for immune sequencing clone quantification. MiXCR was run by TCRdb on the PCR reads, yielding one entry per CDR3 protein. The sample has 100,000 or so distinct CDR3 sequences; 36% are singletons. What was sequenced was naive CD8+ T cells from blood, with Jurkat cell RNA spiked in. These receptors were taken from a human donor in good health. Some libraries in this study had Jurkat cell RNA spiked in. Each CDR3 is given with its conserved first and last residue. A D gene is named only where the DNA matches it firmly. A row's size may be missing; if present it is once, few, many or a size class.

d_gene,v_gene,abundance,j_gene,CDR3aa,CDR3nt
.,TRBV19,.,TRBJ1-5,CASSIVRLYSIQPQHF,TGTGCCAGTAGTATAGTCCGCTTGTATAGCATTCAGCCCCAGCATTTT
.,TRBV7-2,many,TRBJ2-7,CASSYPEAAYEQYF,TGTGCCAGCAGCTACCCTGAGGCGGCCTACGAGCAGTACTTC
.,TRBV20-1,many,TRBJ2-3,CSARVAPTTTDTQYF,TGCAGTGCTAGAGTGGCTCCAACCACCACAGATACGCAGTATTTT
.,TRBV6-2/TRBV6-3,once,TRBJ2-7,CASSASDGKNIYEKYF,TGTGCCAGCAGTGCCTCCGACGGGAAGAACATATACGAGAAGTACTTC
.,TRBV27,few,TRBJ2-7,CASSLWGQGAEQYF,TGTGCCAGCAGTTTATGGGGCCAGGGCGCCGAGCAGTACTTC
TRBD1,TRBV4-1,.,TRBJ1-4,CASSPEGQQNEKLFF,TGCGCCAGCAGCCCAGAGGGACAGCAGAATGAAAAACTGTTTTTT
.,TRBV6-2/TRBV6-3,many,TRBJ2-1,CASSLGSEQFF,TGTGCCAGCTCCCTTGGGAGTGAGCAGTTCTTC
.,TRBV7-9,.,TRBJ2-5,CASSFLETQYF,TGTGCCAGCAGCTTCTTGGAGACCCAGTACTTC
.,TRBV7-6,few,TRBJ2-7,CASTSGGYEQYF,TGTGCCAGCACATCCGGGGGTTACGAGCAGTACTTC
TRBD1,TRBV27,few,TRBJ1-4,CASSSLSRQGLNEKLFF,TGTGCCAGCAGTTCCCTATCGAGACAGGGTCTTAATGAAAAACTGTTTTTT
TRBD2,TRBV28,many,TRBJ2-7,CASSPPGGEQYF,TGTGCCAGCAGTCCCCCGGGGGGCGAGCAGTACTTC
TRBD1,TRBV27,.,TRBJ2-5,CASRRQDRGRNETQYF,TGTGCCAGCAGGAGGCAGGACAGGGGGCGTAATGAGACCCAGTACTTC
TRBD1,TRBV3-1,.,TRBJ1-4,CASSQGTGREKLFF,TGTGCCAGCAGCCAAGGGACAGGGAGGGAAAAACTGTTTTTT
.,TRBV5-4,.,TRBJ2-1,CASSGEDEQFF,TGTGCCAGCAGCGGAGAGGATGAGCAGTTCTTC
.,TRBV9,.,TRBJ2-3,CASGASSGSTDTQYF,TGTGCCAGTGGGGCCAGTAGCGGAAGCACAGATACGCAGTATTTT
TRBD1,TRBV18,.,TRBJ2-3,CASSPEGQGARTDTQYF,TGTGCCAGCTCACCTGAGGGACAGGGGGCTCGCACAGATACGCAGTATTTT
TRBD2,TRBV29-1,many,TRBJ2-3,CSVEDLTSVSTDTQYF,TGCAGCGTTGAAGATCTGACTAGCGTTTCCACAGATACGCAGTATTTT
.,TRBV19,.,TRBJ2-2,CASSMGLPLRELFF,TGTGCCAGTAGTATGGGGTTACCCCTGCGAGAGCTGTTTTTT
.,TRBV4-3,many,TRBJ2-7,CASSQVRGVYEQYF,TGCGCCAGCAGCCAAGTGCGCGGCGTTTACGAGCAGTACTTC
.,TRBV9,many,TRBJ1-5,CASGRGAGGNQPQHF,TGTGCCAGCGGTAGGGGCGCGGGTGGCAATCAGCCCCAGCATTTT
.,TRBV28,many,TRBJ2-3,CASSPGLSTDTQYF,TGTGCCAGCAGCCCGGGACTCAGCACAGATACGCAGTATTTT
.,TRBV27,.,TRBJ2-1,CASSRSTYNEQFF,TGTGCCAGCAGCAGGAGTACCTACAATGAGCAGTTCTTC
.,TRBV7-2,.,TRBJ2-7,CASSLSSEAYEQYF,TGTGCCAGCAGCTTATCCTCCGAAGCCTACGAGCAGTACTTC
.,TRBV4-3,.,TRBJ2-1,CASSQDRRTWGNEQFF,TGCGCCAGCAGCCAAGATAGACGGACCTGGGGGAATGAGCAGTTCTTC
.,TRBV15,few,TRBJ2-5,CATSGLIQETQYF,TGTGCCACCAGCGGCCTAATACAAGAGACCCAGTACTTC
.,TRBV28,.,TRBJ2-5,CACSLQRGRAETQYF,TGTGCCTGCAGTTTACAAAGGGGCAGGGCCGAGACCCAGTACTTC
.,TRBV12-3/TRBV12-4,.,TRBJ2-7,CASSSLRDSSYEQYF,TGTGCCAGCAGTTCCCTCCGCGACAGCTCCTACGAGCAGTACTTC
TRBD2,TRBV7-9,.,TRBJ2-7,CASSLGPSGASYEQYF,TGTGCCAGCAGCTTAGGGCCTAGCGGGGCCTCCTACGAGCAGTACTTC
.,TRBV21-1,.,TRBJ2-3,CASGKRGDRGRTDTQYF,TGTGCCAGCGGCAAAAGGGGGGACAGGGGGCGCACAGATACGCAGTATTTT
.,TRBV27,.,TRBJ2-1,CASSLGLAVDPQFF,TGTGCCAGCAGTTTGGGGTTAGCGGTTGATCCCCAGTTCTTC
.,TRBV7-7,.,TRBJ1-4,CASSSRQVASNEKLFF,TGTGCTAGCAGCTCTCGACAGGTTGCATCTAATGAAAAACTGTTTTTT
.,TRBV7-8,.,TRBJ1-5,CASSLSLRQPQQF,TGTGCCAGCAGCCTGAGTCTTAGACAGCCCCAGCAATTT
.,TRBV4-2,many,TRBJ1-4,CASSRDEKLFF,TGTGCCAGCAGCCGGGATGAAAAACTGTTTTTT
.,TRBV27,.,TRBJ2-3,CASGITGTPDTQYF,TGTGCCAGCGGGATTACCGGGACACCAGATACGCAGTATTTT
.,TRBV15,.,TRBJ1-5,CATSRDMDSNLPQHF,TGTGCCACCAGCAGAGATATGGATAGCAATCTGCCCCAGCATTTT
TRBD2,TRBV6-2/TRBV6-3,.,TRBJ2-3,CASSLTSGDRDTQYF,TGTGCCAGCAGTTTGACTAGCGGGGACCGAGATACGCAGTATTTT
.,TRBV12-3/TRBV12-4,.,TRBJ2-2,CASSDGATGELFF,TGTGCCAGCAGTGACGGAGCCACCGGGGAGCTGTTTTTT
.,TRBV5-5,.,TRBJ2-7,CASSLVAGSGYGQYF,TGTGCCAGCAGCTTGGTCGCTGGTTCCGGCTACGGGCAGTACTTC
.,TRBV28,few,TRBJ1-5,CASSLRGALNQPQHF,TGTGCCAGCAGTTTACGGGGGGCCCTCAATCAGCCCCAGCATTTT
TRBD1,TRBV20-1,few,TRBJ1-5,CSASGTGALAPQHF,TGTAGTGCTTCCGGGACAGGTGCCCTAGCGCCCCAGCATTTT
TRBD2,TRBV4-2,.,TRBJ2-7,CASSQEKGGFYEQYF,TGTGCCAGCAGCCAAGAGAAGGGAGGGTTCTACGAGCAGTACTTC
.,TRBV29-1,.,TRBJ2-2,CSVSGRGVTGELFF,TGCAGCGTTTCGGGCAGGGGGGTAACCGGGGAGCTGTTTTTT
TRBD1,TRBV20-1,.,TRBJ2-7,CSARGILDRGIWYEQYF,TGCAGTGCTAGAGGAATACTGGACAGGGGAATCTGGTACGAGCAGTACTTC
.,TRBV27,once,TRBJ1-5,CACSSEGSNQPQHF,TGTGCCTGCAGTTCGGAGGGTAGCAATCAGCCCCAGCATTTT
.,TRBV24-1,few,TRBJ2-3,CATSQATDTQYF,TGTGCCACCTCCCAGGCCACAGATACGCAGTATTTT
.,TRBV27,few,TRBJ1-2,CASSLYDRSDGYTF,TGTGCCAGCAGTCTCTACGACAGGAGCGATGGCTACACCTTC
TRBD1,TRBV28,.,TRBJ1-1,CASSFSRQRTGRTEAFF,TGTGCCAGCAGCTTTTCCCGTCAGCGGACAGGGCGGACTGAAGCTTTCTTT
.,TRBV19,.,TRBJ2-7,CASSKRGDRSYEQYF,TGTGCCAGTAGTAAACGGGGGGACAGGAGCTACGAGCAGTACTTC
.,TRBV4-1,few,TRBJ2-7,CASSPDTTYEQYF,TGCGCCAGCAGCCCGGACACCACCTACGAGCAGTACTTC
.,TRBV21-1,.,TRBJ2-1,CSEALGMYEQFF,TGTTCGGAGGCTCTGGGGATGTATGAGCAGTTCTTC
.,TRBV29-1,few,TRBJ2-1,CSVERDSYNEQFF,TGCAGCGTTGAAAGGGACTCCTACAATGAGCAGTTCTTC
TRBD2,TRBV7-8,many,TRBJ2-3,CASASGSTDTQYF,TGTGCCAGTGCTAGCGGGAGTACAGATACGCAGTATTTT
TRBD2,TRBV27,.,TRBJ2-1,CASSFGRGYNEQFF,TGTGCCAGCAGTTTCGGGAGGGGCTACAATGAGCAGTTCTTC
.,TRBV19,.,TRBJ2-1,CASSRWEEDNEQFF,TGTGCCAGTAGCCGGTGGGAGGAAGACAATGAGCAGTTCTTC
.,TRBV7-3,few,TRBJ2-6,CASSPGPLILSGANVLTF,TGTGCCAGCAGCCCAGGGCCCCTTATACTCTCTGGGGCCAACGTCCTGACTTTC